The text below deals with one T cell receptor beta chain. Its antigen is still unknown. A J-beta primer mix and a sample-barcoded 5' primer were used in a second PCR of about 7 to 12 cycles. A single record per CDR3 protein comes from TCRdb applying MiXCR to the 5' RACE reads. The sample lists roughly 1,100,000 distinct CDR3 sequences; less than 25% were seen once. The germline gives CDR1 SGHRS, CDR2 YFSETQ. This CDR3 is built from 15 residues. The ends lost 0 bases at V and 8 bases at J; junction bases unmatched: 5. The data were obtained in a study of blood T cells in healthy people across ages. Findings and caveats of the study: For the donors, CMV status was unknown and possibly confounded expanded clonotype changes. Measured against age, TCR beta diversity per million T cells decreased in a roughly linear manner.

This same sample was also taken into another study, of T cells of mothers and their children. That work adds: Over 8.5 million TCR beta CDR3 reads were obtained from each mother, and around 2.8 million from each child. The shaping of TCR recombination output by thymic selection is similar in related and unrelated pairs.

The chain combines TRBV5-1 with TRBJ1-4; 9 bases align to TRBD1. The clonotype comes from a girl aged 2-10 years in good health. Sequenced: blood. The CDR3 sequence is CASSLEGTGTEKLFF. As DNA, the CDR3 is TGCGCCAGCAGCTTGGAGGGGACAGGGACCGAAAAACTGTTTTTT.